The next 23 T cell receptor beta chains were all read from a single sample in a study of T cell responses to AZD1222 COVID-19 vaccine. Data came from immunoSEQ multiplex PCR; TCRdb stores just in-frame clones and leaves some out. The sample records more than 70,000 clones, around nine tenths being singletons. The specimen comprised peripheral blood, sampled 28 days after the second AZD1222 dose. These receptors all stem from an adult who received the AZD1222 COVID-19 vaccine.

The chain couples TRBV6-5 to TRBJ1-5; TRBD1 matches at 9 bases. The CDR3 runs 15 residues. Per germline, CDR1 MNHEY and CDR2 SVGAGI. The junction had 4 bases not matched to a gene; V was cut back by 5 bases and J by 2 bases. This CDR3 is CASSLDRGGNQPQHF. CDR3 bases: TGTGCCAGCAGTCTAGACAGGGGGGGCAATCAGCCCCAGCATTTT.

This chain uses TRBV7-2 with TRBJ2-7; TRBD1 is a possible D gene (5 bases). CDR1 SGHTA and CDR2 FQGNSA come from the germline V gene. Trimming took 1 base from V and 6 from J, leaving 19 bases between them. The CDR3 runs to 16 residues. This chain's CDR3 is CASSLGGTTRGGEQYF. In nucleotides, the CDR3 is TGTGCCAGCAGCTTAGGGGGCACCACCCGAGGTGGCGAGCAGTACTTC.

The gene calls are TRBV4-1 and TRBJ1-6; 9 bases align to TRBD1. CDR3 length equals 14 residues. Germline V gene lookup returns CDR1 MGHRA and CDR2 YSYEKL. V shed 4 bases and J 8 bases; nucleotides not matched to a gene: 3. CDR3 protein: CASSLRTGDSPLHF. The CDR3 region has the DNA TGCGCCAGCAGCCTCCGGACAGGGGATTCACCCCTCCACTTT.

CDR3 bases: TGCGCCAGCAATTTCGGACAGGGGTACGTTATTTGCACCGGGGAGCTGTTTTTT. Its protein product is CASNFGQGYVICTGELFF. The chain uses TRBV23-1 and TRBJ2-2; TRBD1 matches 9 bases. TRBV23-1 is identified as an open reading frame with a role that is uncertain. V lost 7 bases and J lost 4; bases outside the gene matches: 16. The CDR3 contains 18 residues.

This CDR3 reads CASSYPTDTQYF. The DNA of the CDR3 is TGTGCCAGCAGTTACCCCACAGATACGCAGTATTTT. The V call is TRBV6-2 or TRBV6-3, the J call TRBJ2-3; D uncertain. V was shortened by 2 bases and J by 2 bases, with 2 bases between the two germline ends. The germline V gene has CDR1 MNHEY and CDR2 SVGEGT. This CDR3 comprises 12 residues.

The J gene is TRBJ2-1, the V gene TRBV29-1, with TRBD1 as a possible D gene (5 bases). The CDR3 consists of 11 residues. V shed 6 bases and J shed 5 bases, with 8 bases lying between them. Germline V gives CDR1 SQVTM, CDR2 ANQGSEA. The DNA for the CDR3 is TGCAGCGTCCGACAGAACAATGAGCAGTTCTTC. It translates to CSVRQNNEQFF.

This rearrangement joins TRBV19 to TRBJ1-2, with TRBD1 as a possible D gene (5 bases). CDR1 and CDR2 from the germline V gene are LNHDA and SQIVND (reference sequence). V lost 3 bases and J 3 bases, leaving 11 bases between the germline ends. CDR3 length: 14 residues. CDR3 loop: CASSILGPDYGYTF. The CDR3 DNA reads as TGTGCCAGTAGTATCTTGGGGCCTGACTATGGCTACACCTTC.

V is TRBV3-1 (or the pseudogene TRBV3-2) and J is TRBJ1-2; the match to TRBD1 covers 7 bases. V was clipped by 5 bases and J by 2 bases; unmatched bases: 5. This CDR3 has 14 residues. The germline V gene encodes CDR1 LGHDT and CDR2 YNNKEL (reference sequence). CDR3 in amino acids: CASSGRGGNYGYTF. DNA for the CDR3: TGTGCCAGCAGCGGAAGAGGGGGCAACTATGGCTACACCTTC.

The rearrangement joins TRBV7-9 to TRBJ2-2, with 8 bases matching TRBD2. Trimming removed 6 bases from V and 5 bases from J; junction bases left unmatched: 14. Germline CDR1 SEHNR, CDR2 FQNEAQ (reference sequence). This CDR3 region has 17 residues. The CDR3 region is CASSYPIAGSATGELFF. The CDR3 DNA sequence: TGTGCCAGCAGTTACCCGATAGCGGGAAGCGCGACCGGGGAGCTGTTTTTT.

The chain recombines TRBV29-1 with TRBJ2-2; 8 bases line up with TRBD2. The trim removed 3 bases at V and 6 bases at J, leaving 9 bases unmatched. The CDR3 covers 15 residues. Germline V CDR1 and CDR2: SQVTM, ANQGSEA. The CDR3 nucleotides read TGCAGCGTTGATCCGCTAGCGGGTGGCGCCGGGGAGCTGTTTTTT. Protein product: CSVDPLAGGAGELFF.

The V and J genes are TRBV27 and TRBJ1-1; a possible D gene is TRBD1 (6 bases). Per germline, CDR1 MNHEY and CDR2 SMNVEV (reference sequence). V lost 6 bases and J 0 bases, leaving 11 bases between the germline ends. The CDR3 runs to 14 residues. CDR3 DNA sequence: TGTGCCAGCAGGGGAACAGGGCTGAACACTGAAGCTTTCTTT. Translation: CASRGTGLNTEAFF.

The J gene is TRBJ2-1, the V gene TRBV21-1; TRBD2 is the table's D call and was not checked against the DNA. TRBV21-1 is flagged as a pseudogene. There are 13 residues in the CDR3. The CDR3 bases are TGTGCCAGTAATAGCATGCGGGACAATGAGCAGTTCTTC. This gives the protein CASNSMRDNEQFF.

This clone occurred once. The chain links TRBV30 to TRBJ1-3, with D hard to call. Per the germline V gene, CDR1 is GTSNPN and CDR2 is SVGIG (reference sequence). The CDR3 runs 12 residues. Between the trimmed V and J ends, which lost 0 bases and 7 bases, there was a span of 7 bases. CDR3 coding DNA: TGTGCCTGGAGTGTAGGTGGGAACACCATATATTTT. Translated: CAWSVGGNTIYF.

The chain combines TRBV5-5 with TRBJ1-1; D may be TRBD1 (5 bases). Germline assignment: CDR1 SGHKS and CDR2 YYEKEE (reference sequence). The CDR3 covers 15 residues. The V gene lost 2 bases and the J gene lost 0 bases, with 11 bases spanning the gap. The CDR3 nucleotides are TGTGCCAGCAGCTTTTTTCAGGGTCTGAACACTGAAGCTTTCTTT. Encoded protein: CASSFFQGLNTEAFF.

The J gene is TRBJ2-7, the V gene TRBV6-4; D not resolved. Germline values: CDR1 MRHNA, CDR2 SNTAGT. V was clipped by 7 bases and J by 0 bases, with 13 bases between them. CDR3 size: 14 residues. CDR3 DNA sequence: TGTGCCAGCACCCTCCTGGCTCTCTCCTACGAGCAGTACTTC. This codes for CASTLLALSYEQYF.

The gene calls are TRBV7-3 and TRBJ2-1; D is undetermined. CDR3 length: 15 amino acids. The V end was cut by 2 bases, the J end by 4 bases, with 12 bases between. Germline lookup yields CDR1 SGHTA and CDR2 FQGTGA. The CDR3 DNA follows: TGTGCCAGCAGCTTAGATTCTGCGACATACAATGAGCAGTTCTTC. Its translation is CASSLDSATYNEQFF.

The V and J genes are TRBV6-1 and TRBJ2-6; D not certain. Germline CDR1 reads MNHNS; CDR2 reads SASEGT. The CDR3 is made up of 16 amino acids. V was pared by 2 bases and J by 2 bases, with 10 bases between. The CDR3 here is CASSESDFPGANVLTF. The CDR3 region has the DNA TGTGCCAGCAGTGAATCGGATTTCCCTGGGGCCAACGTCCTGACTTTC.

This chain links TRBV2 with TRBJ1-5; D is unclear. The CDR3 runs 13 residues. The V gene's germline CDR1 is SNHLY and CDR2 FYNNEI. Trimming removed 6 bases from V and 0 bases from J, with 6 bases in between. CDR3 nucleotides: TGTGCCAGCAGCCCTGATAGCAATCAGCCCCAGCATTTT. Amino acids: CASSPDSNQPQHF.

The rearrangement uses TRBV19 and TRBJ2-7; D possibly corresponds to TRBD1 (5 bases). V was trimmed by 3 bases and J by 0 bases, leaving 18 bases between them. Germline CDR1 is LNHDA and CDR2 is SQIVND (reference sequence). This CDR3 region has 17 residues. The CDR3 region has the DNA TGTGCCAGTAGTATGGTCCAGGGAAGAGCTGGCTCCTACGAGCAGTACTTC. Protein product: CASSMVQGRAGSYEQYF. The full variable domain, its missing parts supplied by reference TRBV19 and TRBJ2-7, is DGGITQSPKYLFRKEGQNVTLSCEQNLNHDAMYWYRQDPGQGLRLIYYSQIVNDFQKGDIAEGYSVSREKKESFPLTVTSAQKNPTAFYLCASSMVQGRAGSYEQYFGPGTRLTVT.

The V and J genes are TRBV6-6 and TRBJ1-2; no clear D. The germline CDR1 and CDR2 sequences are MNHNY and SVGAGI (reference sequence). Trimming left V 2 bases short and J 7 bases short, with 11 bases between. The CDR3 length is 13 residues. CDR3 in DNA: TGTGCCAGCAGTTACCAAGAATATTCTGGCTACACCTTC. Its translation: CASSYQEYSGYTF.

The CDR3 reads CASSLQGAWYTEAFF. CDR3 DNA: TGTGCCAGCAGCTTGCAGGGCGCTTGGTACACTGAAGCTTTCTTT. This chain connects TRBV5-8 to TRBJ1-1, with D tentatively TRBD1 (5 bases). Per germline, CDR1 SGHTS and CDR2 YDEGEE. This CDR3 is 15 amino acids long. The germline V and J ends were trimmed by 1 base and 3 bases, with 13 bases remaining between them.

The chain is built from TRBV15 and TRBJ2-5, with 8 bases that match TRBD2. This CDR3 has 14 residues. Trimming removed 3 bases from V and 5 bases from J; junction bases left unmatched: 5. Germline CDR1 and CDR2: LNHNV and YYDKDF (reference sequence). The CDR3 DNA follows: TGTGCCACCAGCAGGAGCGGGAGCGGGGAGACCCAGTACTTC. Encoded protein: CATSRSGSGETQYF.

V usage is TRBV11-3 and J usage is TRBJ2-1, with TRBD1 as a possible D gene (6 bases). Germline V gene data show CDR1 as SGHNT and CDR2 as YENEEA. V lost 5 bases to trimming and J lost 8 bases, with 28 bases between them. CDR3 size: 18 residues. CDR3 coding DNA: TGTGCCAGCAGCCCAGGGGAAGTGTGGGGACCCGGGGTCGATGAGCAGTTCTTC. Its protein product is CASSPGEVWGPGVDEQFF.